Given below is one T cell receptor beta chain in context. Germline-derived CDR1 and CDR2 are SGHNT and YYREEE (reference sequence). The V gene lost 5 bases and the J gene lost 5 bases, with 17 bases spanning the gap. The CDR3 is 15 amino acids. Repertoires were generated with immunoSEQ multiplex PCR, while TCRdb's copy carries only in-frame clones and drops some. Of about 13,000 clones in the sample, just under 90% were seen once. The data stem from a study of blood T cell dynamics during melanoma immunotherapy. Time point here: pre-treatment baseline. The material sequenced was blood, taken from a patient treated with checkpoint blockade. The rearrangement joins TRBV5-4 to TRBJ2-1; a possible D gene is TRBD2 (6 bases). The TCR was taken from a human donor with melanoma. The CDR3, as DNA: TGTGCCAGCAGTCCTCACGGGGAGGATGACAATGAGCAGTTCTTC. This translates into CASSPHGEDDNEQFF.